Below are 28 T cell receptor beta chains sequenced from a single sample in a study of breast tumors, draining lymph nodes, adjacent tissues. Breast cancer patients provided tissue from their axillary draining lymph nodes. TCRdb ran MiXCR on the multiplex PCR reads and lists one entry per CDR3 protein. Of more than 200,000 distinct CDR3 sequences listed, 32% are singletons. Sequencing was performed on axillary lymph node tissue. These receptors all come from a female donor with breast cancer. Some clones in this sample may be carry-over from other donors' samples.

V gene TRBV10-3 combines with J gene TRBJ2-7; the D gene could be TRBD1 or TRBD2 (5 bases each). V was shortened by 11 bases and J by 0 bases, with 17 bases between the two germline ends. The germline V gene has CDR1 ENHRY and CDR2 SYGVKD. CDR3 size: 14 residues. The CDR3 loop reads CAVRRDRPSYEQYF. CDR3 sequence (DNA): TGTGCCGTCCGCAGGGACCGCCCCTCCTACGAGCAGTACTTC.

Many counts were recorded for this clonotype. The rearrangement joins TRBV27 to TRBJ2-2, with D perhaps matching TRBD1 or TRBD2 (6 bases each). The CDR3 has 15 amino acids. The ends were cut back, 8 bases at V and 6 bases at J, with 19 bases in the middle. Germline CDR1 reads MNHEY; CDR2 reads SMNVEV (reference sequence). CDR3 residues: CASAFGGRGAGELFF. The CDR3 nucleotides are TGTGCCAGCGCCTTCGGGGGTAGGGGGGCCGGGGAGCTGTTTTTT.

With regard to this clonotype: One base away lies a much larger clone, so this may be a sequencing read error. This chain links TRBV5-1 with TRBJ2-1, with D perhaps matching TRBD1 or TRBD2 (5 bases each). Germline loops: CDR1 SGHRS, CDR2 YFSETQ. This CDR3 region has 15 residues. The CDR3: CASSRQSRAYNGQFF. The CDR3 region has the DNA TGCGCCAGCAGCCGACAGTCGAGGGCCTACAATGGGCAGTTCTTC.

The genes are TRBV29-1 and TRBJ2-3; D is possibly TRBD2 (5 bases). The germline gives CDR1 SQVTM, CDR2 ANQGSEA. V lost 0 bases, J lost 6 bases, and 13 bases lay in between. The CDR3 sequence is 14 residues long. The CDR3 sequence is CSVEDGGPWDTQYF. CDR3 nucleotide sequence: TGCAGCGTTGAAGATGGAGGCCCGTGGGATACGCAGTATTTT.

This clonotype was recorded a few times. Mismatch with germline at one junction end may stem from a read error. V gene TRBV6-2 or TRBV6-3 combines with J gene TRBJ2-1; tentatively, D is TRBD2 (5 bases). The germline CDR1 and CDR2 sequences are MNHEY and SVGEGT. This CDR3 contains 16 residues. CDR3 in amino acids: CASSHSLRASYNEQFF. The CDR3 region has the DNA TGTGCCAGCAGTCACTCCTTGAGGGCGTCCTACAATGAGCAGTTCTTC.

This clonotype was recorded only once. The rearrangement joins TRBV7-9 to TRBJ2-3; 12 bases line up with TRBD2. CDR3 length: 16 amino acids. Germline CDR1 reads SEHNR; CDR2 reads FQNEAQ (reference sequence). V dropped 5 bases and J dropped 0; count of bases not matched to a gene: 3. In nucleotides, the CDR3 is TGTGCCAGCAGCAAGACTAGCGGGAGAAGCACAGATACGCAGTATTTT. It codes for CASSKTSGRSTDTQYF.

This clonotype was counted ten times or more. The rearrangement uses TRBV19 and TRBJ1-2; 10 nucleotides match TRBD1. V dropped 3 bases and J dropped 8; count of bases not matched to a gene: 3. The CDR3 contains 13 residues. CDR1 is LNHDA, CDR2 SQIVND, per germline (reference sequence). CDR3 DNA: TGTGCCAGTAGTATGACAGGGGGCAACGGCTACACCTTC. This codes for CASSMTGGNGYTF. The variable domain in full, with the rest retrieved from reference TRBV19 and TRBJ1-2, is DGGITQSPKYLFRKEGQNVTLSCEQNLNHDAMYWYRQDPGQGLRLIYYSQIVNDFQKGDIAEGYSVSREKKESFPLTVTSAQKNPTAFYLCASSMTGGNGYTFGSGTRLTVV.

This clonotype has ten or more counts. DNA for the CDR3: TGTGCCAGCAGTGAAGCGCTTCGGCGAAATAGCAATCAGCCCCAGCATTTT. Translated, it gives CASSEALRRNSNQPQHF. The V call is TRBV6-1, the J call TRBJ1-5; D is undetermined. The germline CDR1 and CDR2 sequences are MNHNS and SASEGT. Trimming took off 0 bases at V and 0 bases at J, with 12 bases between the two ends. CDR3 size: 17 residues.

V is TRBV19 and J is TRBJ2-5; TRBD1 matches 7 bases. Germline CDR1 LNHDA, CDR2 SQIVND (reference sequence). J gave up 1 base and V 1 base, and 3 bases lay outside the gene matches. The CDR3 runs 15 residues. The CDR3 sequence: CASSIGRTGQETQYF. CDR3 in DNA: TGTGCCAGTAGTATAGGGAGGACAGGCCAAGAGACCCAGTACTTC.

In its sample, this clonotype was seen many times. J is TRBJ1-3 and V is TRBV20-1; D is unclear. This CDR3 is built from 15 residues. Trimming removed 0 bases from V and 0 bases from J, with 9 bases in between. Germline-derived CDR1 and CDR2 are DFQATT and SNEGSKA (reference sequence). The CDR3 spells CSARDLTSSGNTIYF. The CDR3 DNA reads TGCAGTGCTAGAGATTTGACGAGCTCTGGAAACACCATATATTTT.

There are many counts of this clonotype. The rearrangement joins TRBV6-6 to TRBJ2-7; 7 nucleotides line up with TRBD1. From germline, CDR1 is MNHNY and CDR2 SVGAGI (reference sequence). The ends lost 5 bases at V and 5 bases at J; junction bases unmatched: 15. CDR3 length: 16 amino acids. CDR3 protein: CASSSPQGVYGDEQYF. The CDR3 nucleotides read TGTGCCAGCAGTAGCCCCCAGGGGGTCTACGGGGACGAGCAGTACTTC.

This clonotype appeared a few times. A much larger clone differs by one base, so this may be a read error. The chain employs TRBV9 and TRBJ2-6, with D perhaps matching TRBD1 or TRBD2 (5 bases each). The CDR3 contains 16 residues. The germline gives CDR1 SGDLS, CDR2 YYNGEE. CDR3 sequence (DNA): TGTGCCAGCAGCGAAAATCCGGGATACGGGGCCAACGCCCTGACTTTC. Translating it yields CASSENPGYGANALTF. The full variable domain, its missing parts supplied by reference TRBV9 and TRBJ2-6, is DSGVTQTPKHLITATGQRVTLRCSPRSGDLSVYWYQQSLDQGLQFLIQYYNGEERAKGNILERFSAQQFPDLHSELNLSSLELGDSALYFCASSENPGYGANALTFGAGSRLTVL.

The chain uses TRBV20-1 and TRBJ2-7, with 9 bases that match TRBD2. V gave up 4 bases and J gave up 2 bases; unmatched junction bases: 12. In germline, CDR1 is DFQATT, CDR2 SNEGSKA (reference sequence). The CDR3 has 16 amino acids. CDR3 amino acids: CSAKEAFAGGTYEQYF. CDR3 in DNA: TGCAGTGCTAAAGAGGCATTTGCGGGAGGGACCTACGAGCAGTACTTC.

This clonotype has just one count. The rearrangement uses TRBV20-1 and TRBJ1-5; D is possibly TRBD1 (5 bases). The length of the CDR3 is 15 residues. Between the trimmed V and J ends, which lost 5 bases and 4 bases, there was a span of 18 bases. Germline V gene data show CDR1 as DFQATT and CDR2 as SNEGSKA (reference sequence). The CDR3 nucleotides are TGCAGTGCTTTTCTAGGCAGGGCGCCAAATCAGCCCCAGCATTTT. Its translation: CSAFLGRAPNQPQHF.

The chain joins TRBV5-1 to TRBJ1-1; TRBD1 might be the D (6 bases). Germline V gene data show CDR1 as SGHRS and CDR2 as YFSETQ. There are 12 residues in the CDR3. Trimming shortened V by 0 bases and J by 10 bases, and 10 bases separated the two germline ends. CDR3 nucleotide sequence: TGCGCCAGCAGCTTGGTAAAGGGGGGAGCTTTCTTT. Its protein is CASSLVKGGAFF.

This clonotype was recorded many times. The CDR3 DNA sequence: TGTGCCAGCAGTGGGATCTACGAGCAGTACTTC. Translation gives CASSGIYEQYF. This chain uses TRBV6-1 with TRBJ2-7; no reliable D call. The CDR3 is 11 amino acids. CDR1 MNHNS and CDR2 SASEGT come from the germline V gene. Deletions cut 4 bases from V and 3 bases from J, with 4 bases between.

A note on this clonotype: A much bigger clone sits one base away, suggesting this may be a read error. The chain recombines TRBV19 with TRBJ2-7; 9 bases fit TRBD2. Germline CDR1 is LNHDA and CDR2 is SQIVND (reference sequence). The CDR3 is 16 residues long. Unmatched junction bases numbered 18, after V lost 9 bases and J lost 6 bases. The CDR3 region has the DNA TGTGCCAGCTCACCAACAGGAGGTAGCGGGAGCTGCGAGCAGTACTTC. It specifies CASSPTGGSGSCEQYF.

This clonotype was counted between two and nine times. The V call is TRBV28, the J call TRBJ2-2; 7 bases agree with TRBD2. V lost 9 bases to trimming and J lost 2 bases; unmatched junction nucleotides: 6. Germline CDR1 is MDHEN and CDR2 is SYDVKM. The CDR3 sequence is 14 residues long. CDR3 loop: CASSAGLNTGELFF. The CDR3 region has the DNA TGTGCCAGTTCAGCGGGGCTCAACACCGGGGAGCTGTTTTTT. The full variable domain, in which reference TRBV28 and TRBJ2-2 provide the parts outside the CDR3, is DVKVTQSSRYLVKRTGEKVFLECVQDMDHENMFWYRQDPGLGLRLIYFSYDVKMKEKGDIPEGYSVSREKKERFSLILESASTNQTSMYLCASSAGLNTGELFFGEGSRLTVL.

Of note for this clonotype: A read error is possible here, since a much larger clone lies one base away. This chain uses TRBV9 with TRBJ2-5; 8 positions match TRBD2. The CDR3 contains 14 residues. CDR1 and CDR2 from the germline V gene are SGDLS and YYNGEE. As DNA, the CDR3 is TGTGCCAGCAGCACGGGACTAGGACACGAGACCCAGTCCTTC. Residues: CASSTGLGHETQSF.

This clonotype was observed at least ten times. V usage is TRBV20-1 and J usage is TRBJ2-3; TRBD2 matches at 7 bases. This CDR3 contains 12 residues. The V segment lost 5 bases and the J segment 3 bases; nucleotides outside the gene matches: 2. Germline CDR1 and CDR2: DFQATT and SNEGSKA (reference sequence). CDR3 sequence: CSARLATDTQYF. Here the CDR3 DNA reads TGCAGTGCTCGACTAGCTACAGATACGCAGTATTTT.

This clonotype showed up many times. V gene TRBV5-5 combines with J gene TRBJ2-7; no clear D. Trimming shortened V by 2 bases and J by 5 bases, and 14 bases separated the two germline ends. Germline V lookup: CDR1 SGHKS, CDR2 YYEKEE (reference sequence). The CDR3 runs to 14 residues. The CDR3 region is CASSFGDGVHEQYF. DNA of the CDR3: TGTGCCAGCAGCTTCGGCGATGGCGTCCACGAGCAGTACTTC. Full variable domain (rest looked up from reference TRBV5-5 and TRBJ2-7): DAGVTQSPTHLIKTRGQQVTLRCSPISGHKSVSWYQQVLGQGPQFIFQYYEKEERGRGNFPDRFSARQFPNYSSELNVNALLLGDSALYLCASSFGDGVHEQYFGPGTRLTVT.

This clonotype occurred many times. The V call is TRBV27, the J call TRBJ1-4; possibly TRBD1 for D (6 bases). The V gene's germline CDR1 is MNHEY and CDR2 SMNVEV (reference sequence). V dropped 0 bases and J dropped 8 bases, with 13 bases sitting between them. The CDR3 runs 15 residues. The CDR3: CASSLSRGAIEKLFF. CDR3 nucleotide sequence: TGTGCCAGCAGTTTATCCCGGGGGGCAATCGAAAAACTGTTTTTT. Drawing the rest from reference TRBV27 and TRBJ1-4, the complete variable domain is EAQVTQNPRYLITVTGKKLTVTCSQNMNHEYMSWYRQDPGLGLRQIYYSMNVEVTDKGDVPEGYKVSRKEKRNFPLILESPSPNQTSLYFCASSLSRGAIEKLFFGSGTQLSVL.

Only a few counts were recorded for this clonotype. The chain joins TRBV7-2 to TRBJ1-1; weak D call: TRBD1 (6 bases). This CDR3 comprises 16 residues. The germline gives CDR1 SGHTA, CDR2 FQGNSA. Trimming removed 0 bases at V and 1 base at J, with 12 bases between. The CDR3 region is CASSLALYRANTEAFF. The CDR3, as DNA: TGTGCCAGCAGCTTAGCGCTTTACAGGGCGAACACTGAAGCTTTCTTT.

This clonotype was counted ten times or more. The genes are TRBV28 and TRBJ2-7; 12 nucleotides line up with TRBD2. CDR1 MDHEN and CDR2 SYDVKM come from the germline V gene. The ends lost 5 bases at V and 2 bases at J; junction bases unmatched: 7. The CDR3 extends over 16 amino acids. CDR3 bases: TGTGCCAGCAGTGAGGCGCTAGCGGGAGGGCCCTACGAGCAGTACTTC. It specifies CASSEALAGGPYEQYF. Supplemented by reference TRBV28 and TRBJ2-7, the full variable domain reads DVKVTQSSRYLVKRTGEKVFLECVQDMDHENMFWYRQDPGLGLRLIYFSYDVKMKEKGDIPEGYSVSREKKERFSLILESASTNQTSMYLCASSEALAGGPYEQYFGPGTRLTVT.

This chain uses TRBV5-4 with TRBJ2-3, with 11 bases matching TRBD2. After removal of 0 bases from V and 0 bases from J, the junction contained 6 bases not matched to a gene. CDR3 length equals 18 residues. Germline V lookup: CDR1 SGHNT, CDR2 YYREEE (reference sequence). CDR3 sequence: CASSLAGTSGASTDTQYF. The CDR3 coding sequence is TGTGCCAGCAGCTTGGCCGGGACTAGCGGAGCTAGCACAGATACGCAGTATTTT.

About this clonotype: One base away lies a much larger clone, so this may be a sequencing read error. The V and J genes are TRBV20-1 and TRBJ2-3; 13 bases align to TRBD2. CDR1 is DFQATT, CDR2 SNEGSKA, per germline (reference sequence). The CDR3 runs 19 residues. Trimming took 0 bases from V and 6 from J; bases not matched to a gene: 15. CDR3 residues: CSARDSAGLLAGGSDTQYF. CDR3 DNA: TGCAGTGCTAGAGACTCGGCCGGCCTACTAGCGGGAGGGTCGGATACGCAGTATTTT.

This clonotype was found a few times. A junction end diverges from the germline sequence, so it may reflect a read error. The chain carries TRBV5-1 and TRBJ2-5; a weak D match, TRBD2 (5 bases). The CDR3 spans 14 residues. Germline values: CDR1 SGHRS, CDR2 YFSETQ. CDR3 protein: CASRASSNQDTQYF. The CDR3 nucleotides read TGCGCCAGCAGGGCTAGCAGCAACCAAGACACCCAGTACTTC. Full variable domain (missing parts from reference TRBV5-1 and TRBJ2-5): KAGVTQTPRYLIKTRGQQVTLSCSPISGHRSVSWYQQTPGQGLQFLFEYFSETQRNKGNFPGRFSGRQFSNSRSEMNVSTLELGDSALYLCASRASSNQDTQYFGPGTRLLVL.

This sequence joins TRBV6-1 and TRBJ1-2, with D maybe TRBD1 (6 bases). Trimming shortened V by 5 bases and J by 0 bases, and 16 bases separated the two germline ends. CDR1 and CDR2 from the germline V gene are MNHNS and SASEGT. CDR3 size: 16 residues. CDR3 nucleotide sequence: TGTGCCAGCAGTACCCAGGGGCGGACAGCTAACTATGGCTACACCTTC. Its translation is CASSTQGRTANYGYTF.